This T cell receptor (beta chain) was identified in a study of molecular identifiers for immune sequencing clone quantification. Study as a whole: With replicates, the RNA of about 19,000 or 110,000 naive CD8 cells was split five ways and four were sequenced.

This clonotype has a handful of counts. What it binds is not known. The CDR3 covers 13 residues. V was trimmed by 1 base and J by 7 bases, leaving 12 bases between them. Germline CDR1 reads SGHNT; CDR2 reads YYREEE (reference sequence). From roughly 20,000 to 1,000,000 sorted cells, naive CD8 libraries were generated with 10%, 30% or 50% RNA. Study conclusions and caveats: In a background of under 1.3 million naive cells, spiked Jurkat TCR RNA from one cell was reportedly detectable. Whereas clones above 20 RNA copies held under 1% of naive-cell molecules, they held over 98% of effector molecules.

MiXCR, applied by TCRdb to the PCR reads, yields one record per CDR3 protein. The sample holds about 640,000 distinct CDR3 sequences, about 20% seen once. The sequencing sample was made of naive CD8+ T cells from blood, with Jurkat cell RNA spiked in. Subset indicated: FACS-sorted CD8+CD4-CCR7+CD45RA+ naive T cells. The sequence came from a human donor in good health. Some libraries in this study had Jurkat cell RNA spiked in. V and J are TRBV5-4 and TRBJ2-7; perhaps TRBD1 as D (6 bases). The CDR3 region is CASSLPGEWEQYF. In DNA form, the CDR3 reads TGTGCCAGCAGCTTGCCAGGGGAATGGGAGCAGTACTTC.